This T cell receptor beta chain was documented in a study of T cells after posttransplantation cyclophosphamide. Study results and caveats: Skin or GI-infiltrating T cells shared few TRB sequences with blood.

The V segment lost 5 bases and the J segment 3 bases; nucleotides outside the gene matches: 10. Germline CDR1 is SEHNR and CDR2 is FQNEAQ (reference sequence). This CDR3 has 17 residues. The table lists this clone with many counts. Its antigen is undetermined. TCRdb's copy holds only in-frame clones and misses some; the assay was immunoSEQ multiplex PCR. Sampling found around 24,000 clones, none seen once. The receptor comes from a woman in her fifties or sixties in good health, CMV-negative, and a related stem cell transplant donor. The sample comprised PBMCs. The chain is built from TRBV7-9 and TRBJ1-3; 10 bases agree with TRBD1. The CDR3 is CASSPRQGAVNGNTIYF. CDR3 coding DNA: TGTGCCAGCAGCCCGAGACAGGGGGCGGTCAATGGAAACACCATATATTTT.